Following are 14 T cell receptor beta chains from one sample sequenced in a study of CD8 T cells in ankylosing spondylitis. TCRdb called the 5' RACE reads again in MiXCR, with one record for every CDR3 protein. This table has roughly 240,000 distinct CDR3 sequences, roughly 8.2% appearing once. The source material was blood, either unsorted or a sorted T cell fraction (not recorded which). The receptor source for this set is a female donor with ankylosing spondylitis or in good health (not recorded which).

This clonotype was counted many times. V usage is TRBV3-1 and J usage is TRBJ2-7, with D tentatively TRBD1 or TRBD2 (6 bases each). Germline V gene sequence: CDR1 LGHDT, CDR2 YNNKEL (reference sequence). CDR3 size: 14 residues. Between the trimmed V and J ends, which lost 3 bases and 2 bases, there was a span of 11 bases. The chain's CDR3 is CASSQAGHTYEQYF. The CDR3 nucleotides read TGTGCCAGCAGCCAGGCGGGACACACCTACGAGCAGTACTTC.

Notes on this clonotype: An end of the junction does not agree with germline; a read error may underlie this. The V gene is TRBV12-3 or TRBV12-4, the J gene TRBJ2-1; 9 bases are shared with TRBD1. The CDR3 has 19 amino acids. Here the CDR3 DNA reads TGTACCAGCTGGGGACAGGGCTTTTCGCGAGAGAACTCCTACAATGAGCAGTTCTTC. Amino acid sequence: CTSWGQGFSRENSYNEQFF.

This clonotype was seen ten or more times. V and J are TRBV7-8 and TRBJ2-1; TRBD1 might be the D (6 bases). Germline lookup yields CDR1 SGHVS and CDR2 FQNEAQ. V lost 4 bases and J lost 9, with 10 bases in between. This CDR3 spans 12 amino acids. CDR3 coding DNA: TGTGCCAGCAGCTCTACAGGGTTTGAGCAGTTCTTC. This translates into CASSSTGFEQFF.

This rearrangement joins TRBV7-2 to TRBJ2-6, with D uncertain. The CDR3 has 16 amino acids. V was cut by 2 bases and J by 1 base, with 9 bases left in between. The germline CDR1 and CDR2 sequences are SGHTA and FQGNSA. DNA of the CDR3: TGTGCCAGCAGCTTACGTTCCGGGTCTGGGGCCAACGTCCTGACTTTC. It translates to CASSLRSGSGANVLTF.

This clonotype was seen a handful of times. The CDR3 DNA reads TGTGCCAGCAGCTTTTACCGACAGGGGGCCACTGAAGCTTTCTTT. Translating gives CASSFYRQGATEAFF. The J gene is TRBJ1-1, the V gene TRBV7-9; TRBD1 agrees at 10 bases. The germline V gene encodes CDR1 SEHNR and CDR2 FQNEAQ (reference sequence). The CDR3 runs 15 residues. The V segment lost 3 bases and the J segment 4 bases; nucleotides outside the gene matches: 5.

V and J are TRBV11-2 and TRBJ2-2, with TRBD2 matching 11 bases. The V and J ends lost 1 base and 3 bases, in that order; junction bases with no gene match: 7. CDR3 length: 18 residues. Germline V gives CDR1 SGHAT, CDR2 FQNNGV. As DNA, the CDR3 is TGTGCCAGCAGCTTAGGCGTACTAGCGGGAGTTTACACCGGGGAGCTGTTTTTT. This translates into CASSLGVLAGVYTGELFF.

This clonotype showed up many times. The chain's CDR3 is CASSLDGQRADTQYF. The CDR3, as DNA: TGCGCCAGCAGCCTTGATGGACAGCGGGCAGATACGCAGTATTTT. This rearrangement joins TRBV5-1 to TRBJ2-3; D tentatively fits TRBD1 or TRBD2 (6 bases each). The V gene's germline CDR1 is SGHRS and CDR2 YFSETQ. CDR3 length equals 15 residues. V lost 4 bases, J lost 4 bases, and 16 bases lay in between.

This clonotype came up many times. The rearrangement uses TRBV4-3 and TRBJ1-1; D not certain. Trimming removed 1 base from V and 3 bases from J, with 9 bases in between. Germline V gene sequence: CDR1 LGHNA, CDR2 YSLEER. The CDR3 is 14 residues long. The CDR3 sequence: CASSQGIGDTEAFF. In DNA, the CDR3 is TGCGCCAGCAGCCAAGGTATAGGAGACACTGAAGCTTTCTTT.

As regards this clonotype: A read error is likely, as this CDR3 ends without the conserved phenylalanine or tryptophan. J is TRBJ2-4 and V is TRBV4-1; TRBD2 might be the D (6 bases). The germline CDR1 and CDR2 sequences are MGHRA and YSYEKL. Trimming took 0 bases from V and 1 from J, leaving 10 bases between them. This CDR3 spans 16 amino acids. The CDR3 DNA reads TGCGCCAGCAGCCAAGAGGGAGGCAGGGCCAAAAACATTCAGTACCTC. Translating it yields CASSQEGGRAKNIQYL.

There are many counts of this clonotype. The rearrangement links TRBV4-3 to TRBJ2-7; the D is unclear. V lost 4 bases and J 6 bases, leaving 16 bases between the germline ends. Per germline, CDR1 LGHNA and CDR2 YSLEER. This CDR3 is built from 14 residues. The CDR3 DNA sequence: TGCGCCAGCAGCCCGGAGTTGACTCCGAGCGAGCAGTACTTC. Its protein product is CASSPELTPSEQYF.

This clonotype was observed at least ten times. This chain joins TRBV12-3 or TRBV12-4 and TRBJ2-5, with 8 bases matching TRBD1. Trimming took 8 bases from V and 1 from J; bases not matched to a gene: 9. CDR3 length equals 15 residues. CDR3 loop: CASLFSGQGQETQYF. The CDR3 bases are TGTGCCAGCCTTTTCTCCGGACAGGGCCAAGAGACCCAGTACTTC.

This clonotype was seen repeatedly, ten times or more. The chain links TRBV7-9 to TRBJ2-7; D not resolved. The CDR3 extends over 13 amino acids. V lost 5 bases to trimming and J lost 5 bases, with 13 bases between them. Per germline, CDR1 SEHNR and CDR2 FQNEAQ (reference sequence). CDR3 DNA sequence: TGTGCCAGCAGCCCCCAATTAGGCCACGAGCAGTACTTC. Translated, it gives CASSPQLGHEQYF. The variable domain in full, completed from reference TRBV7-9 and TRBJ2-7, reads DTGVSQNPRHKITKRGQNVTFRCDPISEHNRLYWYRQTLGQGPEFLTYFQNEAQLEKSRLLSDRFSAERPKGSFSTLEIQRTEQGDSAMYLCASSPQLGHEQYFGPGTRLTVT.

This clonotype was recorded many times. The gene calls are TRBV5-1 and TRBJ2-1; perhaps TRBD2 as D (5 bases). V was cut by 0 bases and J by 2 bases, with 9 bases left in between. Per the germline V gene, CDR1 is SGHRS and CDR2 is YFSETQ. This CDR3 contains 15 residues. The CDR3 loop reads CASSLVGLPYNEQFF. The CDR3 DNA reads TGCGCCAGCAGCTTGGTAGGACTCCCCTACAATGAGCAGTTCTTC. The entire variable domain, with the rest obtained from reference TRBV5-1 and TRBJ2-1, is as follows: KAGVTQTPRYLIKTRGQQVTLSCSPISGHRSVSWYQQTPGQGLQFLFEYFSETQRNKGNFPGRFSGRQFSNSRSEMNVSTLELGDSALYLCASSLVGLPYNEQFFGPGTRLTVL.

The rearrangement links TRBV15 to TRBJ2-1; D not certain. The CDR3 length is 19 residues. The germline V gene encodes CDR1 LNHNV and CDR2 YYDKDF (reference sequence). CDR3: CRVLGICSATRRTYNEQFF. For the CDR3, the DNA is TGTAGGGTCTTGGGGATCTGCAGTGCCACAAGGAGAACCTACAATGAGCAGTTCTTC.